The 8 T cell receptor beta chains below were found in one sample sequenced in a study of shared clonotypes between healthy human individuals. This table comes from immunoSEQ multiplex PCR, and its TCRdb copy is limited to in-frame clones, with some not included. This repertoire shows under 300,000 clones, 60% to 80% found once; its top ten account for 11%. Sequencing was carried out using memory CD4+ T cells sorted from blood. Noted subset: CD45RA-negative fraction. These receptors originate from a young man in good health.

The chain joins TRBV15 to TRBJ1-5; weak D call: TRBD1 (6 bases). Germline V lookup: CDR1 LNHNV, CDR2 YYDKDF (reference sequence). The CDR3 runs to 14 residues. The V end was cut by 3 bases, the J end by 6 bases, with 12 bases between. Here the CDR3 DNA reads TGTGCCACCAGCAGCTACAGGGCCTTTCAGCCCCAGCATTTT. The encoded protein is CATSSYRAFQPQHF. Combining the CDR3 with reference TRBV15 and TRBJ1-5 gives the whole variable domain DAMVIQNPRYQVTQFGKPVTLSCSQTLNHNVMYWYQQKSSQAPKLLFHYYDKDFNNEADTPDNFQSRRPNTSFCFLDIRSPGLGDTAMYLCATSSYRAFQPQHFGDGTRLSIL.

The CDR3 loop reads CASSLIGIFGDSNYGYTF. The CDR3, as DNA: TGCGCCAGCAGCTTAATCGGGATCTTCGGGGACAGCAACTATGGCTACACCTTC. The genes are TRBV5-1 and TRBJ1-2; TRBD1 matches at 7 bases. The CDR3 runs to 18 residues. The trim removed 2 bases at V and 2 bases at J, leaving 15 bases unmatched. The germline CDR1 and CDR2 sequences are SGHRS and YFSETQ.

This chain joins TRBV5-6 and TRBJ1-2; D might be TRBD1 (5 bases). The CDR3 covers 16 residues. The V end was cut by 0 bases, the J end by 6 bases, with 18 bases between. Germline lookup yields CDR1 SGHDT and CDR2 YYEEEE. The CDR3 sequence: CASSLGWRGARDGYTF. The CDR3 DNA follows: TGTGCCAGCAGCTTGGGATGGCGGGGCGCGCGGGATGGCTACACCTTC.

The CDR3 loop is CASSSGLAGPSETQYF. The CDR3 nucleotides read TGTGCCAGCAGCTCGGGACTAGCGGGACCATCAGAGACCCAGTACTTC. V gene TRBV7-2 combines with J gene TRBJ2-5; 13 bases agree with TRBD2. Germline CDR1 and CDR2: SGHTA and FQGNSA. This CDR3 spans 16 amino acids. The V gene end was trimmed by 4 bases and the J gene end by 4 bases; junction bases not matched to a gene: 6.

The chain uses TRBV4-2 and TRBJ2-7; 10 bases line up with TRBD1. This CDR3 is built from 15 residues. After removal of 6 bases from V and 1 base from J, the junction contained 6 bases not matched to a gene. Germline V gene sequence: CDR1 LGHNA, CDR2 YNFKEQ. The CDR3 DNA reads as TGTGCCAGCAGTCGCCGGGACAGGGGATCCTACGAGCAGTACTTC. This codes for CASSRRDRGSYEQYF.

This chain connects TRBV11-2 to TRBJ1-2; no definite D call. The CDR3 runs 15 residues. Germline assignment: CDR1 SGHAT and CDR2 FQNNGV. V dropped 5 bases and J dropped 5 bases, with 18 bases sitting between them. CDR3 loop: CASSQIGDVGYGYTF. The CDR3 nucleotides read TGTGCCAGCAGCCAGATCGGGGATGTCGGTTATGGCTACACCTTC.

In this sample, this clone turned up a few times. V usage is TRBV10-2 and J usage is TRBJ2-5; D is ambiguous. Germline V lookup: CDR1 WSHSY, CDR2 SAAADI. The CDR3 runs 13 residues. Trimming stripped 4 bases from V and 6 bases from J, with 12 bases between. The CDR3 region is CASSGLDQKTQYF. The DNA for the CDR3 is TGCGCCAGCAGTGGACTTGACCAGAAGACCCAGTACTTC.

This clone was found a few times. The chain combines TRBV6-5 with TRBJ1-1, with D possibly being TRBD1 (5 bases). Trimming took off 7 bases at V and 9 bases at J, with 12 bases between the two ends. CDR3 size: 11 residues. Germline CDR1 MNHEY, CDR2 SVGAGI. The CDR3 bases are TGTGCCAGCACCCACGGGGCAAAAGCTTTCTTT. Residues: CASTHGAKAFF.